This T cell receptor (beta chain) was sequenced during a study of CD8+ T cells in alopecia areata. The authors extracted RNA and reverse transcribed it into cDNA as the sequencing template. This table comes from immunoSEQ multiplex PCR, and its TCRdb copy is limited to in-frame clones, with some not included. The sample lists 110,000 to 150,000 clones; 40% to 55% were seen once. Germline V gene data show CDR1 as LGHNA and CDR2 as YSLEER. Trimming removed 0 bases at V and 2 bases at J, with 10 bases between. The CDR3 loop spans 15 amino acids. PBMCs provided sorted CD4+ and CD8+ T cells. The sequencing here drew on CD4+ T cells sorted from blood, taken at week 0. The chain combines TRBV4-3 with TRBJ2-5, with D possibly being TRBD1 (5 bases). The receptor's source is a human donor with alopecia areata. The CDR3 DNA follows: TGCGCCAGCAGCCAAGATTACCCAGGGCAAGAGACCCAGTACTTC. Its translation: CASSQDYPGQETQYF.